This TCR beta chain comes out of a study of T cells in Graves' hyperthyroidism and ophthalmopathy. Study results and limitations: Most thyroid clonotypes that were expanded above 0.001 also turned up in blood.

What was amplified from RNA transcripts were TCR beta CDR3 regions. The HTBI primer set was used in a first-round RT-PCR of the TCR CDR3. TCRdb redid the calling of the multiplex PCR reads with MiXCR, one entry per CDR3 protein. Here the sample spans over 500,000 distinct CDR3 sequences, about 16% being singletons. On the basis of clinical symptoms, serum thyroxine and TRAb, thyroid ultrasound and orbital computed tomography, diagnoses were made. As to this clonotype: Its antigen is still unknown.

CDR1 SGDLS and CDR2 YYNGEE come from the germline V gene. CDR3 length: 16 residues. V gave up 3 bases and J gave up 4 bases, with 16 bases separating them. The sequencing sample was made of blood. V is TRBV9 and J is TRBJ2-2; D assignment may be TRBD1 or TRBD2 (5 bases each). The sequence came from a woman aged 25 to 45 with Graves' ophthalmopathy. CDR3 protein: CASSATGRPSTGELFF. The DNA of the CDR3 is TGTGCCAGCAGCGCCACGGGACGTCCGAGCACCGGGGAGCTGTTTTTT. The full variable domain, its missing parts supplied by reference TRBV9 and TRBJ2-2, is DSGVTQTPKHLITATGQRVTLRCSPRSGDLSVYWYQQSLDQGLQFLIQYYNGEERAKGNILERFSAQQFPDLHSELNLSSLELGDSALYFCASSATGRPSTGELFFGEGSRLTVL.